This T cell receptor beta chain was captured in a study of T-cell memory formation after mild COVID-19 (dated by TCRdb to the early 2020s). For context, the study as a whole: TCR sequence clusters from the two donors were largely donor specific. T-cell clones expanding and contracting after mild COVID-19 in two donors were tracked by longitudinal TCRalpha and TCRbeta repertoire sequencing. Two young, previously healthy adult volunteers made up the cohort, one male and one female. What the research found in general, with its limitations: Contracting CD4+ clones appeared mostly in the CM and EM memory subsets, whereas CD8+ clones were enriched in EMRA. Only two mild cases were covered by the study, and larger cohorts that include severe cases with pre-infection samples were considered necessary. From day 15 to 85, contracting clones showed balanced CD4/CD8 phenotypes, whereas a second wave of clones that expanded from day 15 to 37 leaned towards CD4+. The second-wave clones that peaked on day 37 were not confirmed to be SARS-CoV-2 specific. Some responding clones were found in pre-infection memory, which suggests that pre-existing cross-reactive memory T cells took part in the SARS-CoV-2 response.

PBMCs were isolated by Ficoll-Paque density gradient centrifugation. Sequencing instrument: Illumina NovaSeq 6000. cDNA libraries for TCRalpha and TCRbeta were prepared by 5'RACE using constant-segment primers, with sample barcodes and unique molecular identifiers added. Trizol reagent was used to extract RNA from every sample. The libraries were amplified in two PCR steps, and the second step added a second sample barcode and Illumina TruSeq adapters. Libraries were sequenced on an Illumina NovaSeq with 2 x 150 bp paired-end reads. Processing in the source paper ran as follows. Demultiplexing of reads and collapsing into UMI-guided consensus sequences were performed with migec v1.2.7. Using mixcr v2.1.11, UMI consensuses were aligned to TRA and TRB V and J templates and then assembled into clonotypes. A clonotype was counted as expanded or contracted only when both edgeR and NoisET called the clonotype significant, with the noise models trained on biological replicates. For edgeR calls, a false discovery rate-adjusted p below 0.01 and a log2 fold-change threshold of 1 were applied. PCA with hierarchical clustering of max-normalized trajectories of the 1000 most abundant clonotypes was used as exploratory dynamics analysis. The CD4 or CD8 phenotype of responding clones was assigned using the separately sequenced CD4+ and CD8+ repertoires. The raw public reads went through TCRdb reprocessing: fastp at Q25, MiXCR clone calling, in-frame beta chains kept. Merged by CDR3 protein, the rows form single entries marked with the most common genes and DNA. These V and J calls originate from TCRdb's pipeline instead of the authors' own analysis. For this sample the table gives 140,000 or so distinct CDR3 sequences, of which around 15% were detected only once. The ten largest make up more than 25% of the sample.

The germline V gene provides CDR1 LGHNT and CDR2 FRNRAP. The junction shows trimming of 2 bases on V and 8 bases on J, and the gene matches do not reach 9 bases of it. The CDR3 covers 16 residues, taking in both the cysteine and the phenylalanine. Only the CDR3 region is kept as DNA, spanning 48 bases read in frame from base 1. A few counts support this clonotype. Its cognate antigen has yet to be identified. No base quality information exists; no much larger clone differs at one position. The V gene is TRBV12-5 and the J gene is TRBJ2-1; 10 bases in the middle match TRBD2. Input material: PBMCs or a T cell subset sorted from them (not recorded which). This clonotype was sampled from an adult woman who had mild COVID-19 (a few samples of this study predate the infection). The sample titles of this study are shuffled in the database, so cell type and time point are left out; the donor was told from shared clones. The CDR3 region reads CASGLYPSGSMDEQFF. The DNA is TGTGCTAGTGGTTTGTACCCTAGCGGGAGTATGGATGAGCAGTTCTTC.